This T cell receptor beta chain was identified during a study of regulatory T cells in long-lasting Graves disease. This sample's time point: newly diagnosed GD, antithyroid drugs for less than 3 months. RNA extracted from PBMCs served as the sequencing template. The TCR beta library used iRepertoire HTBI primers with Arm-PCR amplification of CDR3. TCRdb re-called the multiplex PCR reads with MiXCR, one entry per CDR3 protein. Among approximately 310,000 distinct CDR3 sequences, over 15% were seen once, and the ten largest hold about 39%. This clonotype showed up many times. The CDR3 has 14 amino acids. In germline, CDR1 is DFQATT, CDR2 SNEGSKA (reference sequence). V lost 3 bases and J 3 bases, leaving 15 bases between the germline ends.

The specimen was peripheral blood mononuclear cells (PBMCs), collected at new diagnosis, from a patient treated with antithyroid drugs. This chain connects TRBV20-1 to TRBJ2-7; a possible D gene is TRBD2 (6 bases). The TCR was taken from a female donor with Graves disease. CDR3 DNA sequence: TGCAGTGCTAGCCGTCGGGAGTCATTCTACGAGCAGTACTTC. Translation gives CSASRRESFYEQYF.